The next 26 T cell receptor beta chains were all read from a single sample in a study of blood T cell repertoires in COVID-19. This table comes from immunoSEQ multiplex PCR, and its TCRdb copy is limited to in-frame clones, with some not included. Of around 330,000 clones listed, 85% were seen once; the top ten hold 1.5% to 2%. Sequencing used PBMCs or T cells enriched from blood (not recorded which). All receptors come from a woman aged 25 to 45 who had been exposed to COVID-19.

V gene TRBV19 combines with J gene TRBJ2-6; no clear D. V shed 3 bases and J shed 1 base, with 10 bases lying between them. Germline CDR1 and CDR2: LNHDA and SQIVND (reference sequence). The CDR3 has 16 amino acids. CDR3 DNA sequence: TGTGCCAGTAGTATTCCCTTTAATTCTGGGGCCAACGTCCTGACTTTC. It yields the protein CASSIPFNSGANVLTF. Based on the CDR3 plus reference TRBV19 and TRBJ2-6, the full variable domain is DGGITQSPKYLFRKEGQNVTLSCEQNLNHDAMYWYRQDPGQGLRLIYYSQIVNDFQKGDIAEGYSVSREKKESFPLTVTSAQKNPTAFYLCASSIPFNSGANVLTFGAGSRLTVL.

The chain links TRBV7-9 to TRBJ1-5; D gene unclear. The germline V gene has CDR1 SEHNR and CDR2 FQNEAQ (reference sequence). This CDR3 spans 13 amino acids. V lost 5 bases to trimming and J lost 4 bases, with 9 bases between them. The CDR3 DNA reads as TGTGCCAGCAGCCGAGGTGGGAATCAGCCCCAGCATTTT. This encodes CASSRGGNQPQHF.

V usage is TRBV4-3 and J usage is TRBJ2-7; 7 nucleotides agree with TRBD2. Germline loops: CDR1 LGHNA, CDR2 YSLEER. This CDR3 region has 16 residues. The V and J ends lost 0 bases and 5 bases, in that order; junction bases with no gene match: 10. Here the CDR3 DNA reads TGCGCCAGCAGCCAAGAAATGTCCGGGGGGTCCCACGAGCAGTACTTC. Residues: CASSQEMSGGSHEQYF.

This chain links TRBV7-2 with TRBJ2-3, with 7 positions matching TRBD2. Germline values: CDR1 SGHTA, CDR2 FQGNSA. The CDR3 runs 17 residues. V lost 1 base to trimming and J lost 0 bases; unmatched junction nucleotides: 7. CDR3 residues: CASSLGFRGVSTDTQYF. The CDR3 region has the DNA TGTGCCAGCAGCTTAGGCTTTCGGGGGGTAAGCACAGATACGCAGTATTTT.

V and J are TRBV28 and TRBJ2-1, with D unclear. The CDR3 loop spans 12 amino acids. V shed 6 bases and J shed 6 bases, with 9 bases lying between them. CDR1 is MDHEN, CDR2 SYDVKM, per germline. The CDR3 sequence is CASSPPLNEQFF. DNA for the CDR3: TGTGCCAGCAGCCCTCCCCTCAATGAGCAGTTCTTC.

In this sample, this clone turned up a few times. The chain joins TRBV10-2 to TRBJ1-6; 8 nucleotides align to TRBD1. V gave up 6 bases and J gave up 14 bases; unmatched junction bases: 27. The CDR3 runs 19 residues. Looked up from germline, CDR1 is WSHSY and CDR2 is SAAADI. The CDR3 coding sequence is TGCGCCAGCAGACTTAGGACGGAGAAATTCGGACAGGGAGAAGGAGCCCTCCACTTT. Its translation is CASRLRTEKFGQGEGALHF.

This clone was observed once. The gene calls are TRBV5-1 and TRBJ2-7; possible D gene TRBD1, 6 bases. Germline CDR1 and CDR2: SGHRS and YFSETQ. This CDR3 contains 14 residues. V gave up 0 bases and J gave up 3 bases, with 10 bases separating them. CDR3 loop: CASSLDGQSYEQYF. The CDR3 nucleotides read TGCGCCAGCAGCTTGGACGGACAGAGCTACGAGCAGTACTTC.

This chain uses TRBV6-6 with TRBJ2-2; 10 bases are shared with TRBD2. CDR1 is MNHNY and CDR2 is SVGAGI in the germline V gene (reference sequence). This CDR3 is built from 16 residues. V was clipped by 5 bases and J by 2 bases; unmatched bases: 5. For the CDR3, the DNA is TGTGCCAGCAGTCCTAGCGGGGGTTATAACACCGGGGAGCTGTTTTTT. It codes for CASSPSGGYNTGELFF.

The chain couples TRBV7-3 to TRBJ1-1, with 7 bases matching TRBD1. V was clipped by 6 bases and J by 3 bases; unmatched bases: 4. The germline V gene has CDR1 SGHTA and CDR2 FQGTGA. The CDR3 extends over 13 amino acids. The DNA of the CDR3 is TGTGCCAGCAGGCGGGACAGATACACTGAAGCTTTCTTT. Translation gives CASRRDRYTEAFF.

Here the CDR3 DNA reads TGTGCCAGCAGTAGTCAAAGAGCGGGAAGTATCGGGGAGCTGTTTTTT. Residues: CASSSQRAGSIGELFF. This chain connects TRBV5-4 to TRBJ2-2, with TRBD2 matching 7 bases. J gave up 7 bases and V 5 bases, and 14 bases lay outside the gene matches. CDR1 is SGHNT and CDR2 is YYREEE in the germline V gene (reference sequence). The CDR3 consists of 16 residues. Complete variable domain (other parts from reference TRBV5-4 and TRBJ2-2): ETGVTQSPTHLIKTRGQQVTLRCSSQSGHNTVSWYQQALGQGPQFIFQYYREEENGRGNFPPRFSGLQFPNYSSELNVNALELDDSALYLCASSSQRAGSIGELFFGEGSRLTVL.

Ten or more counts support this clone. In DNA, the CDR3 is TGCGCCAGCAGCTTGAGGGGGCAGGCGAACACCGGGGAGCTGTTTTTT. It translates to CASSLRGQANTGELFF. This chain uses TRBV5-1 with TRBJ2-2; 7 bases line up with TRBD1. There are 16 residues in the CDR3. Germline CDR1 reads SGHRS; CDR2 reads YFSETQ. The trim removed 1 base at V and 0 bases at J, leaving 3 bases unmatched. Combining the CDR3 with reference TRBV5-1 and TRBJ2-2 gives the whole variable domain KAGVTQTPRYLIKTRGQQVTLSCSPISGHRSVSWYQQTPGQGLQFLFEYFSETQRNKGNFPGRFSGRQFSNSRSEMNVSTLELGDSALYLCASSLRGQANTGELFFGEGSRLTVL.

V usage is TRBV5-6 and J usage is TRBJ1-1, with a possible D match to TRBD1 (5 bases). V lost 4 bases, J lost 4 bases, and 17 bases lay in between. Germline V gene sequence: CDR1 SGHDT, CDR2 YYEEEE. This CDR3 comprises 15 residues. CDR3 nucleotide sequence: TGTGCCAGCAGCGGTGGCGGGGGGGTAAGCACTGAAGCTTTCTTT. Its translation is CASSGGGGVSTEAFF.

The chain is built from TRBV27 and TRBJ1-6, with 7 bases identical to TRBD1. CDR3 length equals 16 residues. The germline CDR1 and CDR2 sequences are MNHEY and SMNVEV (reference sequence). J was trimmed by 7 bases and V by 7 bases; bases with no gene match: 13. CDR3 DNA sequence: TGTGCCAGCACCTTAGGGGGCACCCGGGCGAATTCACCCCTCCACTTT. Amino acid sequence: CASTLGGTRANSPLHF.

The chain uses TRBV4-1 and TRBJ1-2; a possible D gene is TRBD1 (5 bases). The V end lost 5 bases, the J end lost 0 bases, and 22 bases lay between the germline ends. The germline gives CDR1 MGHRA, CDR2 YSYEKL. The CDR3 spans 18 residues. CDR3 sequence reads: CASSSRLSSGIANYGYTF. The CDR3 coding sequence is TGCGCCAGCAGCTCCCGCCTCTCTTCAGGGATCGCTAACTATGGCTACACCTTC.

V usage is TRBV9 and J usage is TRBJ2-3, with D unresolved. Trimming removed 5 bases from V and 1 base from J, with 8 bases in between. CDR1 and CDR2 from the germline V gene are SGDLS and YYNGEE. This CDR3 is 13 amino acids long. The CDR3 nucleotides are TGTGCCAGCAGTTTACAAGGCACAGATACGCAGTATTTT. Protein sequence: CASSLQGTDTQYF.

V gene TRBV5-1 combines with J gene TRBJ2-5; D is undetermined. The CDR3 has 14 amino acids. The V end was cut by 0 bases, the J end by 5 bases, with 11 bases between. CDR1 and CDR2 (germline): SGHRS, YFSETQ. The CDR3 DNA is TGCGCCAGCAGCTTGGTTCAGGAATTGGAGACCCAGTACTTC. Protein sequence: CASSLVQELETQYF. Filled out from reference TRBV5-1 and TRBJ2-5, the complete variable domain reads KAGVTQTPRYLIKTRGQQVTLSCSPISGHRSVSWYQQTPGQGLQFLFEYFSETQRNKGNFPGRFSGRQFSNSRSEMNVSTLELGDSALYLCASSLVQELETQYFGPGTRLLVL.

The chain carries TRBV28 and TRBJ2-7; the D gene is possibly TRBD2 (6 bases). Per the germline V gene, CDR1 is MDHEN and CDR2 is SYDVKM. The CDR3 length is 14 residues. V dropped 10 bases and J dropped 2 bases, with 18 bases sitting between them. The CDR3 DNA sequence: TGTGCCATCACTTCGGCGGGAACTCCCTACGAGCAGTACTTC. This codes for CAITSAGTPYEQYF. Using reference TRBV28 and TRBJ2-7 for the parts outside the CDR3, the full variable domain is DVKVTQSSRYLVKRTGEKVFLECVQDMDHENMFWYRQDPGLGLRLIYFSYDVKMKEKGDIPEGYSVSREKKERFSLILESASTNQTSMYLCAITSAGTPYEQYFGPGTRLTVT.

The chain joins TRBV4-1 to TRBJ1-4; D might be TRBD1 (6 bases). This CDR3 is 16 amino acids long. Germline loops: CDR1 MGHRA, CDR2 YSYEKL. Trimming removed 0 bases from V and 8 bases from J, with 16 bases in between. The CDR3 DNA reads TGCGCCAGCAGCCAAGATCTAGGCCTCACAGGGGAAAAACTGTTTTTT. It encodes CASSQDLGLTGEKLFF.

The CDR3 DNA follows: TGTGCCAGCAGCTTAGGTATGTTTACCTACGAGCAGTACTTC. Translation: CASSLGMFTYEQYF. The gene calls are TRBV7-9 and TRBJ2-7; D remains unclear. The CDR3 totals 14 residues. V was pared by 1 base and J by 2 bases, with 9 bases between. Germline CDR1 is SEHNR and CDR2 is FQNEAQ (reference sequence). The full variable domain, rest sourced from reference TRBV7-9 and TRBJ2-7, is DTGVSQNPRHKITKRGQNVTFRCDPISEHNRLYWYRQTLGQGPEFLTYFQNEAQLEKSRLLSDRFSAERPKGSFSTLEIQRTEQGDSAMYLCASSLGMFTYEQYFGPGTRLTVT.

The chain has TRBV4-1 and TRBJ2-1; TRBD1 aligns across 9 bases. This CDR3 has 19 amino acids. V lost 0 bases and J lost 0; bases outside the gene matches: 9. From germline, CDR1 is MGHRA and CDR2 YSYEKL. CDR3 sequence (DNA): TGCGCCAGCAGCCAAGATGATGGGACAGGGTCCAGCTCCTACAATGAGCAGTTCTTC. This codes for CASSQDDGTGSSSYNEQFF.

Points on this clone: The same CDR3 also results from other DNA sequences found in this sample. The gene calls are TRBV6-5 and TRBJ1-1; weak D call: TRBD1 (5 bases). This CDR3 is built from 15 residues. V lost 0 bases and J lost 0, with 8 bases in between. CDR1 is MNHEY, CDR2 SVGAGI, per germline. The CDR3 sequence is CASSYSQVLNTEAFF. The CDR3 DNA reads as TGTGCCAGCAGTTACTCACAGGTCTTGAACACTGAAGCTTTCTTT.

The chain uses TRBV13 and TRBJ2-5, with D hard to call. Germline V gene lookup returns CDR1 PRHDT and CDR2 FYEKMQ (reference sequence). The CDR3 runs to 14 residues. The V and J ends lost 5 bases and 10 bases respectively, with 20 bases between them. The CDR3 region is CASSRSDRLRVQYF. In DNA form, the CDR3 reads TGTGCCAGCAGCCGCTCGGATCGACTTCGGGTCCAGTACTTC.

CDR3 DNA sequence: TGTGCCAGCAGCCCACGAGTGGGCCAAGGGACTTACACTGAAGCTTTCTTT. The encoded protein is CASSPRVGQGTYTEAFF. The rearrangement links TRBV11-3 to TRBJ1-1; a weak D match, TRBD1 (5 bases). The CDR3 sequence is 17 residues long. Germline V lookup: CDR1 SGHNT, CDR2 YENEEA. V lost 5 bases to trimming and J lost 3 bases, with 22 bases between them.

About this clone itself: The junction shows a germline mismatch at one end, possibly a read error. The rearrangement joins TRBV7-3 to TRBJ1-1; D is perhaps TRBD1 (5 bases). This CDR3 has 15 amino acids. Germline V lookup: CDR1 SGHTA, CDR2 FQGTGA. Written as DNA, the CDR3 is TGTGCCAGCAGCCTAACCAATTCCCAGGGTACTGAAGCTTTCTTT. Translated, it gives CASSLTNSQGTEAFF.

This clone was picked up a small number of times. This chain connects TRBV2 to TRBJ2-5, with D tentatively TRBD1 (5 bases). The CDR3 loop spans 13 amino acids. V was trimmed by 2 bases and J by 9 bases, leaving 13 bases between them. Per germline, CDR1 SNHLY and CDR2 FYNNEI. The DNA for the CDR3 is TGTGCCAGCAGTGAAACAAAAGGGGTGGCCCAGTACTTC. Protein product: CASSETKGVAQYF.

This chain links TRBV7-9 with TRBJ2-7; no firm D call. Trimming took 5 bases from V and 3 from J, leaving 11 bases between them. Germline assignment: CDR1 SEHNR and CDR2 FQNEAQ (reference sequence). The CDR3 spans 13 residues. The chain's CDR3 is CASSPDGLYEQYF. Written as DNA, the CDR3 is TGTGCCAGCAGCCCCGATGGGCTCTACGAGCAGTACTTC.